This entry features one TCR beta chain sequence. This CDR3 region has 16 residues. The V gene's germline CDR1 is SGHTA and CDR2 FQGNSA. Losses at the gene ends were 5 bases for V and 8 bases for J; bases not matched to a gene: 13. The record originates from a study of T cell changes during pregnancy in multiple sclerosis. Assay: immunoSEQ multiplex PCR; the TCRdb copy retains only in-frame clones and omits some. The sample includes more than 70,000 clones, just over 90% seen only once; the top ten take 2.5% to 3%. This chain joins TRBV7-2 and TRBJ1-5, with 9 bases aligning to TRBD1. The starting material was peripheral blood, obtained in the second trimester of pregnancy. This clonotype originated in a female donor with multiple sclerosis, enrolled in a pregnancy study. CDR3 in amino acids: CASSRAGTGRGKPQHF. CDR3 DNA: TGTGCCAGCAGCCGCGCCGGGACAGGGAGAGGGAAGCCCCAGCATTTT.